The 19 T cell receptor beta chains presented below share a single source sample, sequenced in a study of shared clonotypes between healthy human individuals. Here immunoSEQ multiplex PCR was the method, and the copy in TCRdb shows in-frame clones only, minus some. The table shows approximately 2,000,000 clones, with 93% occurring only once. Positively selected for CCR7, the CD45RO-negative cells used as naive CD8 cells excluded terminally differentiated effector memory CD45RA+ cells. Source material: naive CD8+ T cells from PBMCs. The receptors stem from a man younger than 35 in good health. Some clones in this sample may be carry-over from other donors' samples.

In DNA, the CDR3 is TGTGCCAGCAGCGATGACAGCTACACTGAAGCTTTCTTT. It yields the protein CASSDDSYTEAFF. The chain has TRBV9 and TRBJ1-1, with a possible D match to TRBD1 (5 bases). The length of the CDR3 is 13 residues. Germline CDR1 and CDR2: SGDLS and YYNGEE. Trimming shortened V by 3 bases and J by 3 bases, and 9 bases separated the two germline ends.

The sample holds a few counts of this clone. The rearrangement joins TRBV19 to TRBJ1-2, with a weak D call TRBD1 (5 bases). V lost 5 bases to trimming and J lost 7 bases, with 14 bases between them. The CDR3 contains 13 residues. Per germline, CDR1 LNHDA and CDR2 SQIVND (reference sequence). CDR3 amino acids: CASSWGTTIGYTF. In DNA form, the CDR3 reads TGTGCCAGTAGTTGGGGGACGACTATTGGCTACACCTTC.

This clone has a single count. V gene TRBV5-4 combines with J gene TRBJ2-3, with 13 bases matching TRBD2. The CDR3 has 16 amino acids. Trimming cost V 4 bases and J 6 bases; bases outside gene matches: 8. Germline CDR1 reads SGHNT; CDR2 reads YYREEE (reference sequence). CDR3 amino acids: CASSKGLAGLTDTQYF. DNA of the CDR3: TGTGCCAGCAGCAAGGGACTAGCGGGATTAACGGATACGCAGTATTTT.

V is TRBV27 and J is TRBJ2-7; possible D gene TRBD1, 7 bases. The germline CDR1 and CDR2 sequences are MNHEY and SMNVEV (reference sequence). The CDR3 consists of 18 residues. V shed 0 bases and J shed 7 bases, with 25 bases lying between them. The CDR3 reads CASSLSPRGASGSEEQYF. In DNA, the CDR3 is TGTGCCAGCAGTTTATCCCCCAGGGGGGCTAGTGGGTCCGAGGAGCAGTACTTC.

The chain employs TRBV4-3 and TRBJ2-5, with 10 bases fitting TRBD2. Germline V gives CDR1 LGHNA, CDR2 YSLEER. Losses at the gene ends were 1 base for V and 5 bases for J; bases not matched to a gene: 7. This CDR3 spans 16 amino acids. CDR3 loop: CASSQASGRALETQYF. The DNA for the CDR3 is TGCGCCAGCAGCCAAGCGAGCGGGAGGGCCTTGGAGACCCAGTACTTC.

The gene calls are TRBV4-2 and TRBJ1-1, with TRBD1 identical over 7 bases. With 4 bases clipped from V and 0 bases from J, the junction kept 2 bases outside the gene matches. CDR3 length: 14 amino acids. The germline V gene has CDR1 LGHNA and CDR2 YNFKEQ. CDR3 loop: CASSPGQMNTEAFF. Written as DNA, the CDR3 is TGTGCCAGCAGCCCGGGACAGATGAACACTGAAGCTTTCTTT.

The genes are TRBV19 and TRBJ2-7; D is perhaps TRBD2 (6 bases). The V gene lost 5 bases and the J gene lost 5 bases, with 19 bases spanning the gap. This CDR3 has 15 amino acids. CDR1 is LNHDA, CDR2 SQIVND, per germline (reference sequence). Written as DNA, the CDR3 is TGTGCCAGTAGTGCCACCGGGGGTCGTTTGAACGAGCAGTACTTC. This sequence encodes CASSATGGRLNEQYF. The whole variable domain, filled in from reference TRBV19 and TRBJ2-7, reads DGGITQSPKYLFRKEGQNVTLSCEQNLNHDAMYWYRQDPGQGLRLIYYSQIVNDFQKGDIAEGYSVSREKKESFPLTVTSAQKNPTAFYLCASSATGGRLNEQYFGPGTRLTVT.

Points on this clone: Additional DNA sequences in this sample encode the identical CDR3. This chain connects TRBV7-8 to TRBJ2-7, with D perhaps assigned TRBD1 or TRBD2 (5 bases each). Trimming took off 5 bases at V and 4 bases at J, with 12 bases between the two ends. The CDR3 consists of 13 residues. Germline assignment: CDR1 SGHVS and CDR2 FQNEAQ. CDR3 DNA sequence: TGTGCCAGCAGCCCCGGGACGGTTTACGAGCAGTACTTC. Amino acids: CASSPGTVYEQYF.

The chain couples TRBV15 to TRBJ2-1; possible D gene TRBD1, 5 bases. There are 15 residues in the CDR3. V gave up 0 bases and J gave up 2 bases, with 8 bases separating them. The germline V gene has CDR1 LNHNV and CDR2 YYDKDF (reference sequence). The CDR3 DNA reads TGTGCCACCAGCAGAGAAGGGGAACCCTACAATGAGCAGTTCTTC. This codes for CATSREGEPYNEQFF.

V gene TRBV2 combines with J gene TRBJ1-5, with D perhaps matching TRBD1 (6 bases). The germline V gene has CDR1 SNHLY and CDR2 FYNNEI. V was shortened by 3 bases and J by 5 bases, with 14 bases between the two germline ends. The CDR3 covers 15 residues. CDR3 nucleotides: TGTGCCAGCAGTGATGGCCAGGGGTCCTATCAGCCCCAGCATTTT. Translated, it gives CASSDGQGSYQPQHF. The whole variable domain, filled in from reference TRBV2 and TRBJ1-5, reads EPEVTQTPSHQVTQMGQEVILRCVPISNHLYFYWYRQILGQKVEFLVSFYNNEISEKSEIFDDQFSVERPDGSNFTLKIRSTKLEDSAMYFCASSDGQGSYQPQHFGDGTRLSIL.

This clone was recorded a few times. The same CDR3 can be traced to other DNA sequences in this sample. CDR3: CASGGSNQPQHF. As DNA, the CDR3 is TGTGCCAGTGGGGGGAGCAATCAGCCCCAGCATTTT. The chain carries TRBV9 and TRBJ1-5, with D perhaps matching TRBD1 (5 bases). Between the trimmed V and J ends, which lost 8 bases and 1 base, there was a span of 7 bases. The CDR3 totals 12 residues. Germline V lookup: CDR1 SGDLS, CDR2 YYNGEE.

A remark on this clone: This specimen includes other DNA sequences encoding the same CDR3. The DNA for the CDR3 is TGTGCCAGCAGCTTATCAAATCAGCCCCAGCATTTT. It specifies CASSLSNQPQHF. The rearrangement joins TRBV7-9 to TRBJ1-5, with D uncertain. V was trimmed by 2 bases and J by 4 bases, leaving 3 bases between them. CDR1 is SEHNR, CDR2 FQNEAQ, per germline (reference sequence). CDR3 size: 12 residues.

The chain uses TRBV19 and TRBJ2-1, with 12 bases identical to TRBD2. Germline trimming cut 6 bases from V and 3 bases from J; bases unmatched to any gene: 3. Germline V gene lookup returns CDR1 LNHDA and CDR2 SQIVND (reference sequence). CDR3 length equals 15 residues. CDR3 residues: CASRSTSGSYNEQFF. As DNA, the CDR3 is TGTGCCAGTAGATCGACTAGCGGGAGCTACAATGAGCAGTTCTTC.

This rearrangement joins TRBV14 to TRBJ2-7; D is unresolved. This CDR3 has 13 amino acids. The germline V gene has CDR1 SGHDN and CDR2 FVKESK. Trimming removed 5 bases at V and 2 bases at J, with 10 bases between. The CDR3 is CASSSGWAYEQYF. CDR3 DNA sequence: TGTGCCAGCAGCTCTGGGTGGGCCTACGAGCAGTACTTC. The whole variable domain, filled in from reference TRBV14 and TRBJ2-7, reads EAGVTQFPSHSVIEKGQTVTLRCDPISGHDNLYWYRRVMGKEIKFLLHFVKESKQDESGMPNNRFLAERTGGTYSTLKVQPAELEDSGVYFCASSSGWAYEQYFGPGTRLTVT.

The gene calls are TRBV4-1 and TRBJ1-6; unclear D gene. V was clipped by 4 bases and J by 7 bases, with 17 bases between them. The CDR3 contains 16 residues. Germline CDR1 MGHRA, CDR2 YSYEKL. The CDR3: CASSPRLLRSNSPLHF. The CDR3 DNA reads TGCGCCAGCAGCCCACGGCTGTTGAGGTCGAATTCACCCCTCCACTTT.

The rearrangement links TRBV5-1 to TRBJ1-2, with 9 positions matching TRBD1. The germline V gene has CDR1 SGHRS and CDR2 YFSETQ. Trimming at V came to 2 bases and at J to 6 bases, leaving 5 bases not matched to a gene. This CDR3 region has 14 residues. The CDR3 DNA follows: TGCGCCAGCAGCTTACCCGGGACAGGGAATGGCTACACCTTC. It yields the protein CASSLPGTGNGYTF.

Written as DNA, the CDR3 is TGTGCCACCAGCACAGAGGGGTTGAGCTCCTACAATGAGCAGTTCTTC. Residues: CATSTEGLSSYNEQFF. The rearrangement joins TRBV15 to TRBJ2-1; perhaps D is TRBD1 or TRBD2 (5 bases each). Trimming removed 4 bases at V and 0 bases at J, with 13 bases between. CDR3 length equals 16 residues. Germline-derived CDR1 and CDR2 are LNHNV and YYDKDF (reference sequence).

Written as DNA, the CDR3 is TGTGCCAGCAGTGAAGGCGCCACACCCTACAATGAGCAGTTCTTC. Translating it yields CASSEGATPYNEQFF. The chain combines TRBV2 with TRBJ2-1, with D unresolved. Trimming pared 1 base from V and 2 bases from J, leaving 9 bases between. The CDR3 has 15 amino acids. Germline CDR1 is SNHLY and CDR2 is FYNNEI.

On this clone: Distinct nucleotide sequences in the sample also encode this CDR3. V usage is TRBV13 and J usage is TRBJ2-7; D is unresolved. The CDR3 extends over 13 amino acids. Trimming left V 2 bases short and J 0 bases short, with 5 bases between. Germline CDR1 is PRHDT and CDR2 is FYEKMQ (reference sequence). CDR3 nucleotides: TGTGCCAGCAGCTTAAGGGTCTCCTACGAGCAGTACTTC. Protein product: CASSLRVSYEQYF. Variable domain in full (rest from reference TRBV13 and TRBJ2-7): AAGVIQSPRHLIKEKRETATLKCYPIPRHDTVYWYQQGPGQDPQFLISFYEKMQSDKGSIPDRFSAQQFSDYHSELNMSSLELGDSALYFCASSLRVSYEQYFGPGTRLTVT.